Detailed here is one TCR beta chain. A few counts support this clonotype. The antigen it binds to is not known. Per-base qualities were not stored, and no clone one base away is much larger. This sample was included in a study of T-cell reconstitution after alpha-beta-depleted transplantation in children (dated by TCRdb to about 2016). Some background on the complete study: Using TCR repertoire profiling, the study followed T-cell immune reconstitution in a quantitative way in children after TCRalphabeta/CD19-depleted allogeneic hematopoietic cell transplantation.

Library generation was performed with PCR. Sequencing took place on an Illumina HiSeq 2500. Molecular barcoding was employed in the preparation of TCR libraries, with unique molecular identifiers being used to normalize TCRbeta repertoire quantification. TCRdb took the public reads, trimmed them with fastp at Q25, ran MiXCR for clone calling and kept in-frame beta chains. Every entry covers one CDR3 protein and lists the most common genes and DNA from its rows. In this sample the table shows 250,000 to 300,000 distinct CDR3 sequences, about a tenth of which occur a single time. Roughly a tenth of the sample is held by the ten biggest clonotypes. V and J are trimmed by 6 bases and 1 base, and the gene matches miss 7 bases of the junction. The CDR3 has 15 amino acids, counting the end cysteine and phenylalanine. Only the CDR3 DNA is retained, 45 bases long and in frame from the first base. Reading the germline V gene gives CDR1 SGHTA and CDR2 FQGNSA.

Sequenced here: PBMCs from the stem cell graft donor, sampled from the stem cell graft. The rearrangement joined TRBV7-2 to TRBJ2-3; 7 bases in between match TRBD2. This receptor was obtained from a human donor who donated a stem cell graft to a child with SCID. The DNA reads TGTGCCAGCAGACCACACCGGGGGGGCACAGATACGCAGTATTTT. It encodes CASRPHRGGTDTQYF.